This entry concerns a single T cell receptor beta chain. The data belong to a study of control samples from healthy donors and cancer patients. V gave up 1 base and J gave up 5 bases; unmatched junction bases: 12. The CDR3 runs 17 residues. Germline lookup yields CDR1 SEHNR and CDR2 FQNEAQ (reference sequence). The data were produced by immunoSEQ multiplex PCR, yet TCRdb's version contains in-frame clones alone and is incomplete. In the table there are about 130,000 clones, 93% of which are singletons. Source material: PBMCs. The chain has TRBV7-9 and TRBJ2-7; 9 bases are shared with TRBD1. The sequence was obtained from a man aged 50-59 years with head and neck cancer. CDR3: CASSLGTGAALVDEQYF. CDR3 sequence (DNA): TGTGCCAGCAGCTTAGGGACAGGGGCCGCGTTAGTAGACGAGCAGTACTTC.